A single sample is the source of the 11 T cell receptor beta chains below, sequenced in a study of blood T cell repertoires in COVID-19. The repertoire was sequenced with immunoSEQ multiplex PCR; TCRdb's copy has only in-frame clones and lacks some. The sample contains 130,000 to 150,000 clones, around 80% of which appear only once. Material for sequencing was peripheral blood. Receptor source: a woman older than 75 in a cohort sampled during active or convalescent COVID-19.

The rearrangement links TRBV7-2 to TRBJ2-2, with D possibly TRBD1 on 6 matching bases. CDR1 and CDR2 (germline): SGHTA, FQGNSA. The V and J ends lost 1 base and 4 bases respectively, with 13 bases between them. The CDR3 has 16 residues. The CDR3 reads CASSLVRGPGTGELFF. As DNA, the CDR3 is TGTGCCAGCAGCTTAGTCAGGGGCCCTGGCACCGGGGAGCTGTTTTTT.

The chain couples TRBV29-1 to TRBJ2-5; 7 nucleotides align to TRBD1. The CDR3 consists of 13 residues. The trim removed 7 bases at V and 1 base at J, leaving 6 bases unmatched. Germline-derived CDR1 and CDR2 are SQVTM and ANQGSEA. This chain's CDR3 is CSERDSVQETQYF. CDR3 bases: TGCAGCGAACGGGACAGCGTCCAAGAGACCCAGTACTTC.

The chain has TRBV18 and TRBJ2-5; D not resolved. The CDR3 runs to 13 residues. V lost 0 bases and J lost 5, with 7 bases in between. The germline V gene has CDR1 KGHSH and CDR2 LQKENI. This CDR3 is CASSPPVRETQYF. The CDR3 bases are TGTGCCAGCTCACCACCGGTGAGGGAGACCCAGTACTTC.

In this sample, this clone turned up a few times. At one end the junction does not follow the germline gene, possibly because of a read error. This chain uses TRBV19 with TRBJ1-5; D is unclear. Looked up from germline, CDR1 is LNHDA and CDR2 is SQIVND (reference sequence). The CDR3 totals 12 residues. The CDR3 protein is CASSIDSRKQVF. CDR3 nucleotides: TGTGCCAGTAGTATAGATTCCCGAAAGCAAGTTTTT.

This chain uses TRBV7-7 with TRBJ1-3; 7 bases agree with TRBD1. With 1 base clipped from V and 3 bases from J, the junction kept 3 bases outside the gene matches. This CDR3 contains 15 residues. Germline lookup yields CDR1 SSHAT and CDR2 FNYEAQ (reference sequence). The CDR3 coding sequence is TGTGCCAGCAGCTTAGGACAGGGAGGTGGAAACACCATATATTTT. It is translated as CASSLGQGGGNTIYF.

This clone was seen once. The rearrangement uses TRBV19 and TRBJ1-4; 7 bases line up with TRBD1. The CDR3 is 15 residues long. V gave up 6 bases and J gave up 0 bases; unmatched junction bases: 4. CDR1 and CDR2 from the germline V gene are LNHDA and SQIVND (reference sequence). The chain's CDR3 is CASRMDRSTNEKLFF. CDR3 in DNA: TGTGCCAGTAGAATGGACAGGTCAACTAATGAAAAACTGTTTTTT.

This clone has more than one count but fewer than ten. This chain links TRBV30 with TRBJ1-1; TRBD1 is a possible D gene (5 bases). V dropped 6 bases and J dropped 1 base, with 18 bases sitting between them. From germline, CDR1 is GTSNPN and CDR2 SVGIG (reference sequence). This CDR3 comprises 15 residues. CDR3 in DNA: TGTGCCTGCAATAGACATAGGGGCCAGAACACTGAAGCTTTCTTT. Its protein is CACNRHRGQNTEAFF.

The gene calls are TRBV3-1 (or the pseudogene TRBV3-2) and TRBJ2-1; 10 positions agree with TRBD1. Per germline, CDR1 LGHDT and CDR2 YNNKEL (reference sequence). V lost 1 base, J lost 5 bases, and 2 bases stayed unmatched. The CDR3 is made up of 15 amino acids. CDR3: CASSQAGQGNNEQFF. As DNA, the CDR3 is TGTGCCAGCAGCCAAGCGGGACAGGGGAACAATGAGCAGTTCTTC.

CDR3 coding DNA: TGTGCCAGCAGTCCCCAGGGAGCTTTCTTT. Translation: CASSPQGAFF. This chain joins TRBV6-2 or TRBV6-3 and TRBJ1-1; D perhaps matches TRBD1 (5 bases). Per germline, CDR1 MNHEY and CDR2 SVGEGT. The V end lost 5 bases, the J end lost 10 bases, and 8 bases lay between the germline ends. The CDR3 has 10 residues.

This chain joins TRBV11-2 and TRBJ1-1; D call uncertain. Deletions cut 7 bases from V and 1 base from J, with 13 bases between. The CDR3 loop spans 14 amino acids. CDR1 SGHAT and CDR2 FQNNGV come from the germline V gene. DNA for the CDR3: TGTGCCAGCACCGCCGGGTTATCGAACACTGAAGCTTTCTTT. It specifies CASTAGLSNTEAFF.

The V gene is TRBV5-1, the J gene TRBJ1-6, with 9 positions matching TRBD1. Unmatched junction bases numbered 3, after V lost 0 bases and J lost 5 bases. The CDR3 length is 16 residues. CDR1 and CDR2 (germline): SGHRS, YFSETQ. The CDR3 region is CASSLAGTGNNSPLHF. The DNA of the CDR3 is TGCGCCAGCAGCTTGGCCGGGACAGGGAATAATTCACCCCTCCACTTT.